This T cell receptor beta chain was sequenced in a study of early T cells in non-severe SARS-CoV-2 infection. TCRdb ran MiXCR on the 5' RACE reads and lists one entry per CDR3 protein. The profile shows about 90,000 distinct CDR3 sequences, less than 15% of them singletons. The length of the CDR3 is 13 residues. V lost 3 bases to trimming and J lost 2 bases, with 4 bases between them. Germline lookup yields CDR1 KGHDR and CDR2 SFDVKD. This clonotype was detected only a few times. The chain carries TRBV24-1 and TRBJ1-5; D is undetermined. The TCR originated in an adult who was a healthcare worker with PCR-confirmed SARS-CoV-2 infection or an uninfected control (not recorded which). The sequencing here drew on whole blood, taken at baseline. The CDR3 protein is CATSDERNQPQHF. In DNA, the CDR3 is TGTGCCACCAGTGATGAACGCAATCAGCCCCAGCATTTT.